The clone carrying this T cell receptor (beta chain) was counted a single time. Both blood RNA, taken from unsorted whole blood, and germline DNA were extracted. TCR beta cDNA came from about 450 ng total RNA, primed with a constant-region primer. Researchers made the TCR beta libraries by running three nested multiplex PCR rounds with slightly modified ARM-PCR. The first two PCR rounds, around 10 cycles each, used TRBV1-TRBV30 forward primers and a C-beta reverse primer. TCRdb independently ran MiXCR on the multiplex PCR reads; one entry per CDR3 protein. The sample includes just over 300,000 distinct CDR3 sequences, roughly three fifths seen only once; the top ten take 15% to 20%. Trimming cost V 8 bases and J 6 bases; bases outside gene matches: 16. The CDR3 covers 16 residues. Germline assignment: CDR1 SGHRS and CDR2 YFSETQ. The sample is drawn from a study of tumor-infiltrating lymphocytes in primary liver carcinoma.

The V call is TRBV5-1, the J call TRBJ1-5; TRBD1 aligns across 8 bases. The receptor was isolated from a woman in her 30s with primary liver carcinoma and hepatitis B virus infection. The sample comprised peripheral blood. Here the CDR3 DNA reads TGCGCCAGTAGCCCGAGGGGGACAGGTAAGGGTCAGCCCCAGCATTTT. Protein sequence: CASSPRGTGKGQPQHF.